This TCR beta chain was sequenced for a study of read filtering for tumor transcriptome and immune sequencing. Study results and limitations: IR-seq captured clonotypes deeper and more reliably than RNA-seq.

Molecular barcoded adaptors covering alpha/delta and beta/gamma chains were used on around 400 ng RNA. Using its own MiXCR run on the reads, TCRdb lists one record per CDR3 protein. Among some 30,000 distinct CDR3 sequences, 18% were seen once, and the ten largest hold around 15%. V dropped 7 bases and J dropped 5; count of bases not matched to a gene: 10. Per the germline V gene, CDR1 is LNHDA and CDR2 is SQIVND (reference sequence). This CDR3 spans 15 amino acids. This clonotype has more than one count but fewer than ten. The antigen remains unidentified. This receptor was obtained from a donor aged 40 or over with multiple myeloma. The chain recombines TRBV19 with TRBJ2-2; 7 bases line up with TRBD1. Sequenced material: a population of CD138-negative cells sorted from bone marrow. The CDR3 spells CASNRNRGGTGELFF. In DNA, the CDR3 is TGTGCCAGTAATCGTAACAGGGGCGGGACCGGGGAGCTGTTTTTT. Together with reference TRBV19 and TRBJ2-2, the CDR3 gives the full variable domain: DGGITQSPKYLFRKEGQNVTLSCEQNLNHDAMYWYRQDPGQGLRLIYYSQIVNDFQKGDIAEGYSVSREKKESFPLTVTSAQKNPTAFYLCASNRNRGGTGELFFGEGSRLTVL.